This T cell receptor (beta chain) emerged from a study of OX40 agonist ivuxolimab in advanced cancers. Study-wide background: Ivuxolimab is an agonistic anti-OX40 (CD134) antibody, and patients were treated with it.

Generated by immunoSEQ multiplex PCR, the TCRdb table keeps only in-frame clones and is missing some. The sample consists of 77,000 or so clones, roughly 93% of them appearing once. This clone has a handful of counts. Germline V CDR1 and CDR2: PRHDT, FYEKMQ (reference sequence). There are 20 residues in the CDR3. Trimming left V 5 bases short and J 4 bases short, with 31 bases between. The chain carries TRBV13 and TRBJ2-3; weak D call: TRBD2 (7 bases). The sequence was collected from an adult with an advanced solid tumor such as melanoma, head and neck, liver or kidney cancer. The material was CD4+ or CD8+ T cells sorted from blood, obtained in a trial of the OX40 agonist ivuxolimab. The CDR3 protein is CASSQIRDYALRGGADTQYF. The CDR3 bases are TGTGCCAGCAGCCAAATCCGGGACTATGCCTTGAGAGGGGGGGCAGATACGCAGTATTTT.